A selection of T cell receptor beta chains follows, all from one sample in a study of blood T cell repertoires in COVID-19. Assay used: immunoSEQ multiplex PCR; TCRdb lists only in-frame clones, some missing. The sample lists approximately 200,000 clones; around four fifths were seen once. Sequencing was done on a sample of peripheral blood. These receptors all come from a human donor with acute or convalescent COVID-19. The donor label of this sample is uncertain. Each CDR3 is given without its conserved first and last residue.

V	J	CDR3
TRBV27	TRBJ2-1	ASRLAGGPASYNEQF
TRBV12-3/TRBV12-4	TRBJ1-1	ASSTQGNTEAF
TRBV12-5	TRBJ2-7	ASGPSGRARYEQY
TRBV6-5	TRBJ2-7	ASRGRDRAYEQY
TRBV19	TRBJ2-1	ASSIRSNEQF
TRBV28	TRBJ2-7	ASSAQNRVSYEQY
TRBV5-5	TRBJ1-6	ASSLTGTQNSPLH
TRBV5-5	TRBJ2-5	ASSSGGGPGVETQY
TRBV30	TRBJ1-5	AWETGSNQPQH
TRBV6-5	TRBJ2-7	ASRSGSLNGEQY
TRBV7-3	TRBJ2-2	ASSLQGGGELF
TRBV5-1	TRBJ1-2	ASSTPAGNYGYT
TRBV3-1/TRBV3-2	TRBJ1-2	ASSQDRSYGYT
TRBV6-5	TRBJ2-5	ASRVAGQETQY
TRBV3-1/TRBV3-2	TRBJ1-3	ASSQRGGGGNTIY
TRBV4-1	TRBJ1-1	ASSQVDTHTEAF
TRBV30	TRBJ1-5	AWSPGFQPQH
TRBV7-3	TRBJ2-2	ASRLRDSNTGELF
TRBV6-6	TRBJ1-2	ASSNPGTAYGYT
TRBV30	TRBJ2-1	AWSRTRNEQF
TRBV9	TRBJ1-1	ASSVQGEGTEAF
TRBV6-5	TRBJ2-7	ASPPGQGREEQY
TRBV27	TRBJ2-1	ASSLEASGRNEQF
TRBV7-9	TRBJ2-4	ASSLAGEHRNIQY
TRBV11-2	TRBJ1-4	ASSSGQYPDLTNEKLF
TRBV3-1/TRBV3-2	TRBJ2-1	ASSQDVGLAAQRQF
TRBV15	TRBJ2-5	ATTPADGGTQY
TRBV24-1	TRBJ2-1	ATSDYYNEQF
TRBV10-1	TRBJ1-2	ASSERGDYGYT
TRBV20-1	TRBJ2-1	SAVGGVEQF
TRBV5-6	TRBJ2-5	ASSSPGLAGEETQY
TRBV6-2/TRBV6-3	TRBJ1-1	ASSYSFGGNTEAF
TRBV7-9	TRBJ2-5	ASSLGTGFGETQY
TRBV18	TRBJ1-4	ASSQNQGNNEKLF
TRBV6-2/TRBV6-3	TRBJ1-2	ASSYTPPGGYT
TRBV7-8	TRBJ2-5	ATSPGLAEETQY
TRBV25-1	TRBJ1-1	ASSELDSRSTEAF
TRBV9	TRBJ2-1	ASSPTGGRVYNEQF
TRBV9	TRBJ2-5	ASSANTRTGSETQY
TRBV2	TRBJ2-2	ASSESPANTGELF
TRBV4-2	TRBJ2-7	ASSQGTSGNYEQY